Listed below are T cell receptor beta chains from one sample, sequenced in a study of blood T cell repertoires in COVID-19. Repertoires were generated with immunoSEQ multiplex PCR, while TCRdb's copy carries only in-frame clones and drops some. Of some 140,000 clones in the sample, around four fifths were seen once. Sequencing was performed on PBMCs or T cells enriched from blood (not recorded which). These receptors were collected from a man in his forties with acute COVID-19. CDR3s include the opening cysteine and the closing phenylalanine or tryptophan. Each record gives: D gene, V gene, J gene, clone size, CDR3 length, CDR3 DNA, CDR3 protein. D genes are given only for firm matches. A row's size may be missing; if present it is once, few, many or a size class.

d_gene: NA; v_gene: TRBV6-5; j_gene: TRBJ1-3; abundance: NA; len: 14; CDR3nt: TGTGCCAGCAGCCTCACAGGGAAAGGAAACACCATATATTTT; CDR3aa: CASSLTGKGNTIYF
d_gene: TRBD2; v_gene: TRBV18; j_gene: TRBJ2-7; abundance: NA; len: 17; CDR3nt: TGTGCCAGCTCACCGGCTAGCGGGTTCTCCAGCTCCTACGAGCAGTACTTC; CDR3aa: CASSPASGFSSSYEQYF
d_gene: TRBD2; v_gene: TRBV5-1; j_gene: TRBJ2-5; abundance: NA; len: 18; CDR3nt: TGCGCCAGCAGCTCCTCCCGGGCTAGCGGGAGGTTACAAGAGACCCAGTACTTC; CDR3aa: CASSSSRASGRLQETQYF
d_gene: NA; v_gene: TRBV30; j_gene: TRBJ1-2; abundance: NA; len: 13; CDR3nt: TGTGCCTGGAGTTATGAGGTCAGAGCGGGCTACACCTTC; CDR3aa: CAWSYEVRAGYTF
d_gene: NA; v_gene: TRBV19; j_gene: TRBJ1-5; abundance: NA; len: 12; CDR3nt: TGTGCCAGTACCAGGGACAATCAGCCCCAGCATTTT; CDR3aa: CASTRDNQPQHF
d_gene: NA; v_gene: TRBV7-9; j_gene: TRBJ2-7; abundance: few; len: 13; CDR3nt: TGTGCCAGCAGCTTTGAGTTCAACGGCGAGCAGTACTTC; CDR3aa: CASSFEFNGEQYF
d_gene: TRBD1; v_gene: TRBV19; j_gene: TRBJ2-5; abundance: NA; len: 14; CDR3nt: TGTGCCAGTAGTCTCGGACAGGGCACAGAGACCCAGTACTTC; CDR3aa: CASSLGQGTETQYF
d_gene: TRBD2; v_gene: TRBV30; j_gene: TRBJ2-3; abundance: NA; len: 11; CDR3nt: TGTGCCTGGAAGCGGGGAGATACGCAGTATTTT; CDR3aa: CAWKRGDTQYF
d_gene: TRBD1; v_gene: TRBV29-1; j_gene: TRBJ2-3; abundance: once; len: 16; CDR3nt: TGCAGCGTCCGAGGGACAGGTAAAGGAAGCACAGATACGCAGTATTTT; CDR3aa: CSVRGTGKGSTDTQYF
d_gene: TRBD2; v_gene: TRBV5-1; j_gene: TRBJ2-1; abundance: NA; len: 15; CDR3nt: TGCGCCAGCAGCTTAGCGGGAGACTCCTACAATGAGCAGTTCTTC; CDR3aa: CASSLAGDSYNEQFF
d_gene: NA; v_gene: TRBV18; j_gene: TRBJ2-2; abundance: NA; len: 15; CDR3nt: TGTGCCAGCTCACCCGGGGGACAGTCTACGGGGGAGCTGTTTTTT; CDR3aa: CASSPGGQSTGELFF
d_gene: NA; v_gene: TRBV19; j_gene: TRBJ1-5; abundance: NA; len: 17; CDR3nt: TGTGCCAGTAGTACCCTGACAGCGCCATATAGCAATCAGCCCCAGCATTTT; CDR3aa: CASSTLTAPYSNQPQHF
d_gene: NA; v_gene: TRBV4-1; j_gene: TRBJ2-1; abundance: few; len: 16; CDR3nt: TGCGCCAGCAGCCAAGATCTTTTTCAGGGGAGACATGAGCAGTTCTTC; CDR3aa: CASSQDLFQGRHEQFF
d_gene: NA; v_gene: TRBV6-5; j_gene: TRBJ2-6; abundance: NA; len: 14; CDR3nt: TGTGCCAGCAGTTGGGGGCGTGGGGCCAACGTCCTGACTTTC; CDR3aa: CASSWGRGANVLTF
d_gene: NA; v_gene: TRBV11-2; j_gene: TRBJ1-1; abundance: NA; len: 13; CDR3nt: TGTGCCAGCAGCTTAATCAGTCACACTGAAGCTTTCTTT; CDR3aa: CASSLISHTEAFF
d_gene: NA; v_gene: TRBV9; j_gene: TRBJ2-3; abundance: NA; len: 14; CDR3nt: TGTGCCAGCAGCCCAGCCTCTCGGGGACATATGGAGTATTTT; CDR3aa: CASSPASRGHMEYF
d_gene: NA; v_gene: TRBV27; j_gene: TRBJ2-7; abundance: NA; len: 14; CDR3nt: TGTGCCAGCACTTCCCTAGACAGGTTAGACGAGCAGTACTTC; CDR3aa: CASTSLDRLDEQYF
d_gene: NA; v_gene: TRBV11-3; j_gene: TRBJ2-1; abundance: few; len: 10; CDR3nt: TGTGCCAGCAGCTTCTATGAGCAGTTCTTC; CDR3aa: CASSFYEQFF
d_gene: TRBD1; v_gene: TRBV25-1; j_gene: TRBJ2-7; abundance: NA; len: 15; CDR3nt: TGTGCCAGCAGTGAATTTCGGGGACAGGGGAGCGAGCAGTACTTC; CDR3aa: CASSEFRGQGSEQYF
d_gene: NA; v_gene: TRBV6-5; j_gene: TRBJ2-3; abundance: NA; len: 13; CDR3nt: TGTGCCAGCATTGCCCCAACCTGGCATACGCAGTATTTT; CDR3aa: CASIAPTWHTQYF
d_gene: TRBD1; v_gene: TRBV2; j_gene: TRBJ1-4; abundance: NA; len: 15; CDR3nt: TGTGCCAGCAGTGAAACGACAGGGGGCTATGAAAAACTGTTTTTT; CDR3aa: CASSETTGGYEKLFF
d_gene: NA; v_gene: TRBV6-5; j_gene: TRBJ1-1; abundance: NA; len: 13; CDR3nt: TGTGCCAGCAGACCCCAGGGCAACACTGAAGCTTTCTTT; CDR3aa: CASRPQGNTEAFF
d_gene: NA; v_gene: TRBV10-3; j_gene: TRBJ2-3; abundance: NA; len: 13; CDR3nt: TGTGCCATCAGTGAGTCAGGAGGGGATACGCAGTATTTT; CDR3aa: CAISESGGDTQYF
d_gene: NA; v_gene: TRBV19; j_gene: TRBJ1-1; abundance: NA; len: 12; CDR3nt: TGTGCCACCCGGAGGGGTAACACTGAAGCTTTCTTT; CDR3aa: CATRRGNTEAFF
d_gene: TRBD1; v_gene: TRBV11-1; j_gene: TRBJ1-2; abundance: NA; len: 13; CDR3nt: TGTGCCAGCACCTCGACAGGGGTTAATGGCTACACCTTC; CDR3aa: CASTSTGVNGYTF
d_gene: TRBD1; v_gene: TRBV28; j_gene: TRBJ1-2; abundance: NA; len: 14; CDR3nt: TGTGCCAGCAGCACAGGGGCTCTTAGCTATGGCTACACCTTC; CDR3aa: CASSTGALSYGYTF
d_gene: NA; v_gene: TRBV11-2; j_gene: TRBJ2-5; abundance: NA; len: 15; CDR3nt: TGTGCCAGCAGCTTAGATCAGGGGGGACAGGAGACCCAGTACTTC; CDR3aa: CASSLDQGGQETQYF
d_gene: TRBD1; v_gene: TRBV11-3; j_gene: TRBJ1-4; abundance: NA; len: 12; CDR3nt: TGTGCCAGCAGCTTAGGTTGGGACAGTCCCGCATTT; CDR3aa: CASSLGWDSPAF
d_gene: TRBD1; v_gene: TRBV28; j_gene: TRBJ1-4; abundance: NA; len: 18; CDR3nt: TGTGCCAGCAGTCAACCTCCGGGACAGGGATACCTTAATGAAAAACTGTTTTTT; CDR3aa: CASSQPPGQGYLNEKLFF
d_gene: NA; v_gene: TRBV21-1; j_gene: TRBJ2-2; abundance: NA; len: 18; CDR3nt: TGTGCCAGCAGCCCGAACTGGGACTACCTTCTTGAAGCCGGGGAGCTGTTTTTT; CDR3aa: CASSPNWDYLLEAGELFF
d_gene: TRBD2; v_gene: TRBV6-5; j_gene: TRBJ2-3; abundance: NA; len: 16; CDR3nt: TGTGCCAGCAGTTACTCGGGACTAAGCGGGCCAGATACGCAGTATTTT; CDR3aa: CASSYSGLSGPDTQYF
d_gene: NA; v_gene: TRBV6-1; j_gene: TRBJ1-2; abundance: NA; len: 13; CDR3nt: TGTGCCAGCAGTGAAGGGGGGGTAGGTGGCTACACCTTC; CDR3aa: CASSEGGVGGYTF
d_gene: NA; v_gene: TRBV27; j_gene: TRBJ2-1; abundance: NA; len: 14; CDR3nt: TGTGCCAGCAGTTGGGCTGGCTCCTACAATGAGCAGTTCTTC; CDR3aa: CASSWAGSYNEQFF
d_gene: TRBD2; v_gene: TRBV7-3; j_gene: TRBJ2-5; abundance: NA; len: 13; CDR3nt: TGTGCCAGCAGCTCGGGACTAAAAGAGACCCAGTACTTC; CDR3aa: CASSSGLKETQYF
d_gene: TRBD1; v_gene: TRBV3-1/TRBV3-2; j_gene: TRBJ1-4; abundance: few; len: 15; CDR3nt: TGTGCCAGCAGCAATCAGGGGGTCTCTAATGAAAAACTGTTTTTT; CDR3aa: CASSNQGVSNEKLFF
d_gene: TRBD1; v_gene: TRBV19; j_gene: TRBJ1-6; abundance: NA; len: 15; CDR3nt: TGTGCCAGTAGTATAGCCGGGACAGGGCGATCACCCCTCCACTTT; CDR3aa: CASSIAGTGRSPLHF
d_gene: NA; v_gene: TRBV29-1; j_gene: TRBJ2-7; abundance: once; len: 14; CDR3nt: TGCAGCGTTGTTCTTATCGACAGATCCTACGAGCAGTACTTC; CDR3aa: CSVVLIDRSYEQYF
d_gene: TRBD2; v_gene: TRBV3-1/TRBV3-2; j_gene: TRBJ2-1; abundance: once; len: 18; CDR3nt: TGTGCCAGCAGCCAAGAGGGGGGGGATGGACTGTCATACAATGAGCAGTTCTTC; CDR3aa: CASSQEGGDGLSYNEQFF
d_gene: NA; v_gene: TRBV11-2; j_gene: TRBJ2-1; abundance: NA; len: 14; CDR3nt: TGTGCCAGCAGCTTCGAAGGAGGGGTGGATGAGCAGTTCTTC; CDR3aa: CASSFEGGVDEQFF
d_gene: TRBD1; v_gene: TRBV7-9; j_gene: TRBJ1-4; abundance: NA; len: 15; CDR3nt: TGTGCCAGCAGCTTCGGACAGGGTGGGGGTGAAAAACTGTTTTTT; CDR3aa: CASSFGQGGGEKLFF
d_gene: TRBD2; v_gene: TRBV15; j_gene: TRBJ2-3; abundance: NA; len: 17; CDR3nt: TGTGCCACCAGCAGCCCTAGGGTAGCGGGAGCCGCAGATACGCAGTATTTT; CDR3aa: CATSSPRVAGAADTQYF